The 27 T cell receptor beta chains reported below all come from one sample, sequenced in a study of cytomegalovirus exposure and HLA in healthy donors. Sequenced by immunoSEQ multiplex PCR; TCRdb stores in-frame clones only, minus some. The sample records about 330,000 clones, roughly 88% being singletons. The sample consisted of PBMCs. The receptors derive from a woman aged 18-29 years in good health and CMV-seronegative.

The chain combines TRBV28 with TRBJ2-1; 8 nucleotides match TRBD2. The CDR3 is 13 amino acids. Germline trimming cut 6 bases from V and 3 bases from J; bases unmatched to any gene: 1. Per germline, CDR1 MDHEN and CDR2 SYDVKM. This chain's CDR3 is CASRLAVYNEQFF. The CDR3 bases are TGTGCCAGCAGACTAGCGGTCTACAATGAGCAGTTCTTC.

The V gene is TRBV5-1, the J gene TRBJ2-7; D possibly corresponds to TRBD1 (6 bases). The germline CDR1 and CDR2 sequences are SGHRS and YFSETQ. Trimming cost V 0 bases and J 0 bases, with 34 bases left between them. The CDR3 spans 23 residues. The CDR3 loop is CASSLAKAATRQDRISSSYEQYF. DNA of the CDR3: TGCGCCAGCAGCTTGGCTAAGGCGGCAACGCGACAGGACCGGATTTCGAGCTCCTACGAGCAGTACTTC. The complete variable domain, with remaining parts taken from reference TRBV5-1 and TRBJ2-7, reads KAGVTQTPRYLIKTRGQQVTLSCSPISGHRSVSWYQQTPGQGLQFLFEYFSETQRNKGNFPGRFSGRQFSNSRSEMNVSTLELGDSALYLCASSLAKAATRQDRISSSYEQYFGPGTRLTVT.

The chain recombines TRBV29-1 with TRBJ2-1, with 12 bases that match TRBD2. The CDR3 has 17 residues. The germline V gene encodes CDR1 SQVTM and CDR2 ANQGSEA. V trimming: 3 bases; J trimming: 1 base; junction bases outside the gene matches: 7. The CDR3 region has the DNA TGCAGCGTTGACGCTAGCGGGGGGGGGAGGTCCTACAATGAGCAGTTCTTC. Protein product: CSVDASGGGRSYNEQFF.

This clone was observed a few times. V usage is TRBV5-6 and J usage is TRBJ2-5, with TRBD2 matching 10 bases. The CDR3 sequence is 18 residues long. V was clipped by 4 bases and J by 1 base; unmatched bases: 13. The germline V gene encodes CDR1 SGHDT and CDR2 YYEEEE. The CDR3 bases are TGTGCCAGCAGCCGCGGACTAGGACTAGCGGAGGTCCAAGAGACCCAGTACTTC. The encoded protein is CASSRGLGLAEVQETQYF.

The CDR3, as DNA: TGTGCCAGCAGCGGCCCCTCAGCGACAGAGCCCCTCTCTGGGGCCAACGTCCTGACTTTC. Translating it yields CASSGPSATEPLSGANVLTF. V usage is TRBV9 and J usage is TRBJ2-6; D may be TRBD1 (5 bases). CDR3 length: 20 residues. Deletions cut 3 bases from V and 0 bases from J, with 22 bases between. The germline V gene encodes CDR1 SGDLS and CDR2 YYNGEE.

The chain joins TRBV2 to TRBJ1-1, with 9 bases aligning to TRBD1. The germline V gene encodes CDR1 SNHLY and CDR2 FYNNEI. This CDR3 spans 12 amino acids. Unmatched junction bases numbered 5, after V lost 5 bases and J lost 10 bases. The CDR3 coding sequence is TGTGCCAGCAGTCCCACAGGGGGCGCAGCTTTCTTT. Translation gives CASSPTGGAAFF. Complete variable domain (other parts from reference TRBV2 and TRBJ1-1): EPEVTQTPSHQVTQMGQEVILRCVPISNHLYFYWYRQILGQKVEFLVSFYNNEISEKSEIFDDQFSVERPDGSNFTLKIRSTKLEDSAMYFCASSPTGGAAFFGQGTRLTVV.

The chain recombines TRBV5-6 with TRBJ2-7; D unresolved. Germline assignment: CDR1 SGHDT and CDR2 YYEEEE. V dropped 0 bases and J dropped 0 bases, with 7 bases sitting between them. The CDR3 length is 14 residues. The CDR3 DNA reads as TGTGCCAGCAGCTTGGGTCACAGCTCCTACGAGCAGTACTTC. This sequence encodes CASSLGHSSYEQYF.

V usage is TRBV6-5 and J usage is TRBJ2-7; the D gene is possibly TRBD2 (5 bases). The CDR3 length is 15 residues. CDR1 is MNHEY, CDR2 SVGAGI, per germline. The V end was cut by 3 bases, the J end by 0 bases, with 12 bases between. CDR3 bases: TGTGCCAGCAGTTATCGGGGTGTAAGCTCCTACGAGCAGTACTTC. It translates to CASSYRGVSSYEQYF.

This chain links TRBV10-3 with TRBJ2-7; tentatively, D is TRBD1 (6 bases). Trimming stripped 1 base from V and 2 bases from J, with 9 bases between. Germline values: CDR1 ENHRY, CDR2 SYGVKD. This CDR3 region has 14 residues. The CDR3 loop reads CAISELQGAYEQYF. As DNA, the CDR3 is TGTGCCATCAGTGAGTTACAGGGAGCCTACGAGCAGTACTTC.

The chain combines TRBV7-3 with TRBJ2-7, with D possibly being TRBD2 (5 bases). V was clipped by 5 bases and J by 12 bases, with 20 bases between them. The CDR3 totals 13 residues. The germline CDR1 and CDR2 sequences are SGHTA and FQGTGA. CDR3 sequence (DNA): TGTGCCAGCAGCAAGCGAGGTGGAGCGGAGGCGTACTTC. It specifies CASSKRGGAEAYF.

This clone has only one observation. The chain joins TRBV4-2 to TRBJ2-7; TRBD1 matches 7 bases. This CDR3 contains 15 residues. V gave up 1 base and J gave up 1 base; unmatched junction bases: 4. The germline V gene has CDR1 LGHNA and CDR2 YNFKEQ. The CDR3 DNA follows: TGTGCCAGCAGCCAAGTCGGGACAGCTTCCTACGAGCAGTACTTC. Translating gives CASSQVGTASYEQYF.

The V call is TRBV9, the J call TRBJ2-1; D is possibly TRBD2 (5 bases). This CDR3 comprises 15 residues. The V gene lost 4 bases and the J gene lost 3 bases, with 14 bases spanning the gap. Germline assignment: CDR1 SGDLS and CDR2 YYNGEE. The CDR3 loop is CASSPRSGNYNEQFF. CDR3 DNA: TGTGCCAGCAGCCCCCGTTCGGGAAACTACAATGAGCAGTTCTTC.

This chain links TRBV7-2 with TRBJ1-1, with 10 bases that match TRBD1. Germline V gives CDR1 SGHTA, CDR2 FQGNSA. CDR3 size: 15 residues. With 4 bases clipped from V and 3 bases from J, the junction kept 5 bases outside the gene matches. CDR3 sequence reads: CASSWKDRGYTEAFF. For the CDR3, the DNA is TGTGCCAGCAGCTGGAAGGACAGGGGGTACACTGAAGCTTTCTTT.

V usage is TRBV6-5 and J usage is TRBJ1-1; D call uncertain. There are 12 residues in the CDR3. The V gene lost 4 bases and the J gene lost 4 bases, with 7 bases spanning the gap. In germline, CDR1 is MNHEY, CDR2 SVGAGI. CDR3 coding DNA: TGTGCCAGCAGTTCTCTCGGCACTGAAGCTTTCTTT. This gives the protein CASSSLGTEAFF.

The chain's CDR3 is CAISLGEITEAFF. The DNA for the CDR3 is TGTGCCATCAGTCTTGGGGAGATCACTGAAGCTTTCTTT. The rearrangement joins TRBV10-3 to TRBJ1-1, with D hard to call. From germline, CDR1 is ENHRY and CDR2 SYGVKD. This CDR3 is built from 13 residues. The ends were cut back, 5 bases at V and 4 bases at J, with 11 bases in the middle.

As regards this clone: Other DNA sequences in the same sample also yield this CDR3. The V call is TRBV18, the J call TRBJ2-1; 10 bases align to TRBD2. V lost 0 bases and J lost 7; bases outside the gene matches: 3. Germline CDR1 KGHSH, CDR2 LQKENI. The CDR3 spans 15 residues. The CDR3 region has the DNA TGTGCCAGCTCACCACCTAGCGGGAGGTCTAATGAGCAGTTCTTC. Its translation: CASSPPSGRSNEQFF.

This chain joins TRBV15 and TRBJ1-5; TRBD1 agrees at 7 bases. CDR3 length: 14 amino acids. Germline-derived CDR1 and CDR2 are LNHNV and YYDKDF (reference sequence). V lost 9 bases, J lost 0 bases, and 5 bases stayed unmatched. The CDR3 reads CATRQGYSNQPQHF. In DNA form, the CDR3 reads TGTGCCACACGACAGGGATATAGCAATCAGCCCCAGCATTTT.

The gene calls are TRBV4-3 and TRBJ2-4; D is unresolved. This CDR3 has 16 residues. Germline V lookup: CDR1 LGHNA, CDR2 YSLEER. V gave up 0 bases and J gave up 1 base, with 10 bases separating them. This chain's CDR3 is CASSQDPSIAKNIQYF. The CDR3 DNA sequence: TGCGCCAGCAGCCAAGATCCATCTATCGCCAAAAACATTCAGTACTTC.

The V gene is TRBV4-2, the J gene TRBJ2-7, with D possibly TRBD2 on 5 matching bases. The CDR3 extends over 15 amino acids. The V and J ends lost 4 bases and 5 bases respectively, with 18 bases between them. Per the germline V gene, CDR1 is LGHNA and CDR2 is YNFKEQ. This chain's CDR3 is CASSLTSGPGNEQYF. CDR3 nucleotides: TGTGCCAGCAGCCTAACTAGTGGCCCGGGCAACGAGCAGTACTTC.

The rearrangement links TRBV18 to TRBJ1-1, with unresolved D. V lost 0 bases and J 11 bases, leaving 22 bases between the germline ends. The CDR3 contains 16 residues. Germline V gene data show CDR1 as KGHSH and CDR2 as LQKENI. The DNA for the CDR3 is TGTGCCAGCTCACCACCGGAGGTAGGGAGGCTTTTCGCTGCTTTCTTT. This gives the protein CASSPPEVGRLFAAFF.

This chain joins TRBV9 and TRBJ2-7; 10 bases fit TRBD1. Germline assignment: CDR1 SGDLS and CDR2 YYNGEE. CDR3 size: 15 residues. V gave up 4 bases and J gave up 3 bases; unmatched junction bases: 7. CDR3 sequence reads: CASSNGTGDNYEQYF. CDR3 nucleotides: TGTGCCAGCAGCAACGGGACAGGGGATAACTACGAGCAGTACTTC.

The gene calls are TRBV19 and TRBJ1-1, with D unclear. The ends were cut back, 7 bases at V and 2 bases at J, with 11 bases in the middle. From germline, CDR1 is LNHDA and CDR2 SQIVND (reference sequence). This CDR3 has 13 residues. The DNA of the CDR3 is TGTGCCAGTATCAACAGAGTTAACACTGAAGCTTTCTTT. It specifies CASINRVNTEAFF.

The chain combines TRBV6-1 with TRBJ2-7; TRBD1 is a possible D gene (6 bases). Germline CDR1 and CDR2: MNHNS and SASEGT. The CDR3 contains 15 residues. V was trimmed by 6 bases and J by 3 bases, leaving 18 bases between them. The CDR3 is CASSPVSAGDYEQYF. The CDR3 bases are TGTGCCAGCAGCCCCGTGAGTGCAGGGGACTACGAGCAGTACTTC.

CDR3 coding DNA: TGCGCCAGCAGCCAAGAGTCAGGAGACAGGGGACTCAGGTACGAGCAGTACTTC. Protein: CASSQESGDRGLRYEQYF. The J gene is TRBJ2-7, the V gene TRBV4-3; 8 bases fit TRBD1. Germline trimming cut 0 bases from V and 4 bases from J; bases unmatched to any gene: 14. CDR3 length: 18 amino acids. Germline CDR1 is LGHNA and CDR2 is YSLEER.

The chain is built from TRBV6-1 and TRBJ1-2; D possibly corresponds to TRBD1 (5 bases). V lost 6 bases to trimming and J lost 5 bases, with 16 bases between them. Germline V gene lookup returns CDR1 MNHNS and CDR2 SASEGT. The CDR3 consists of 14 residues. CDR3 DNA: TGTGCCAGCAGGGGACCGGGACTCGGTTATGGCTACACCTTC. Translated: CASRGPGLGYGYTF.

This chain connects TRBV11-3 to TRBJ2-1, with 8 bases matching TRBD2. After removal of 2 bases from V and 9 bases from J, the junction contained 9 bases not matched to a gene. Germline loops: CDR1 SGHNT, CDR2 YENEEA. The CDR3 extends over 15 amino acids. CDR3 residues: CASSLNSGSLAEQFF. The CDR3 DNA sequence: TGTGCCAGCAGCTTAAACAGCGGGAGTCTCGCTGAGCAGTTCTTC.

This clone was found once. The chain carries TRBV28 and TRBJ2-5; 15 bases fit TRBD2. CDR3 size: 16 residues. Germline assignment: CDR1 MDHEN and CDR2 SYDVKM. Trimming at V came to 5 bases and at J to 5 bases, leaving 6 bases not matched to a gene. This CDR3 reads CASSGLAGGMDETQYF. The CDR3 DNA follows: TGTGCCAGCAGTGGACTAGCGGGAGGGATGGATGAGACCCAGTACTTC.